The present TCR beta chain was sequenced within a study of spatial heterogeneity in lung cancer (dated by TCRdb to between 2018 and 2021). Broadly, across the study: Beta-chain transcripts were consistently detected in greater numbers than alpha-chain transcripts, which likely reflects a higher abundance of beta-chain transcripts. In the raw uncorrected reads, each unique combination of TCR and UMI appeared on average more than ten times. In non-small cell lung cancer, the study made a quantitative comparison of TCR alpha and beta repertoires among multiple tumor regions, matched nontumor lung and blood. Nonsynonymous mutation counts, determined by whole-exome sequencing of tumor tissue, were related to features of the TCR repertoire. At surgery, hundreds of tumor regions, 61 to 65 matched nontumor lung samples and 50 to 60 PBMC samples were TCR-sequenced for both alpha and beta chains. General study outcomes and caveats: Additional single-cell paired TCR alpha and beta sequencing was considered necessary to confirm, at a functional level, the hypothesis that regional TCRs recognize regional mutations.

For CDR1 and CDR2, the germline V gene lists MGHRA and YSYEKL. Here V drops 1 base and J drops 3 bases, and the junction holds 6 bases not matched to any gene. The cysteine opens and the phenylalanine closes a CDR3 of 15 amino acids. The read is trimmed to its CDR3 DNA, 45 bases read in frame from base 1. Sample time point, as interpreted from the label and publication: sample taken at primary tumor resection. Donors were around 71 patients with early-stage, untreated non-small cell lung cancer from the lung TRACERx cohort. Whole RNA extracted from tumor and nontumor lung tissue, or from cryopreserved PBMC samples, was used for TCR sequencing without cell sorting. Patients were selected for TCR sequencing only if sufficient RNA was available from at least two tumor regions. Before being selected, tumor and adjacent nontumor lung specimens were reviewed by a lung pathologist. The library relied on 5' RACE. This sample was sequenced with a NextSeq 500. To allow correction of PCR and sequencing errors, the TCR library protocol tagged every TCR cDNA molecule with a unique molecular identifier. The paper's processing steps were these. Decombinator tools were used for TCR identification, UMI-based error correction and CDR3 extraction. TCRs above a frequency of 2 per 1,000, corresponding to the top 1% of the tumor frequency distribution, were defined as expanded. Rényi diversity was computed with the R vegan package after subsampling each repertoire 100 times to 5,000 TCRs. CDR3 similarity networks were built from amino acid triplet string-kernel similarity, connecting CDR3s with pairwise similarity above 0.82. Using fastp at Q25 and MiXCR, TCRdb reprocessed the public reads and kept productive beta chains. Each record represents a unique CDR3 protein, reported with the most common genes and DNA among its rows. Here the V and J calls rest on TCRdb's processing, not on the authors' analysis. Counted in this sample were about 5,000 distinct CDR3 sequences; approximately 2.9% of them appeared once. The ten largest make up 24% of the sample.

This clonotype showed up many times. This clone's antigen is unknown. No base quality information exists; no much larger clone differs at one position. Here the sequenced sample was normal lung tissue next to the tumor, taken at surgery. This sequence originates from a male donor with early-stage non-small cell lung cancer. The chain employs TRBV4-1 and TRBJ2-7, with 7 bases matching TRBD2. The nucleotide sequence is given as TGCGCCAGCAGCCAAGCTCTCGGCGGGAGCTACGAGCAGTACTTC. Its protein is CASSQALGGSYEQYF.